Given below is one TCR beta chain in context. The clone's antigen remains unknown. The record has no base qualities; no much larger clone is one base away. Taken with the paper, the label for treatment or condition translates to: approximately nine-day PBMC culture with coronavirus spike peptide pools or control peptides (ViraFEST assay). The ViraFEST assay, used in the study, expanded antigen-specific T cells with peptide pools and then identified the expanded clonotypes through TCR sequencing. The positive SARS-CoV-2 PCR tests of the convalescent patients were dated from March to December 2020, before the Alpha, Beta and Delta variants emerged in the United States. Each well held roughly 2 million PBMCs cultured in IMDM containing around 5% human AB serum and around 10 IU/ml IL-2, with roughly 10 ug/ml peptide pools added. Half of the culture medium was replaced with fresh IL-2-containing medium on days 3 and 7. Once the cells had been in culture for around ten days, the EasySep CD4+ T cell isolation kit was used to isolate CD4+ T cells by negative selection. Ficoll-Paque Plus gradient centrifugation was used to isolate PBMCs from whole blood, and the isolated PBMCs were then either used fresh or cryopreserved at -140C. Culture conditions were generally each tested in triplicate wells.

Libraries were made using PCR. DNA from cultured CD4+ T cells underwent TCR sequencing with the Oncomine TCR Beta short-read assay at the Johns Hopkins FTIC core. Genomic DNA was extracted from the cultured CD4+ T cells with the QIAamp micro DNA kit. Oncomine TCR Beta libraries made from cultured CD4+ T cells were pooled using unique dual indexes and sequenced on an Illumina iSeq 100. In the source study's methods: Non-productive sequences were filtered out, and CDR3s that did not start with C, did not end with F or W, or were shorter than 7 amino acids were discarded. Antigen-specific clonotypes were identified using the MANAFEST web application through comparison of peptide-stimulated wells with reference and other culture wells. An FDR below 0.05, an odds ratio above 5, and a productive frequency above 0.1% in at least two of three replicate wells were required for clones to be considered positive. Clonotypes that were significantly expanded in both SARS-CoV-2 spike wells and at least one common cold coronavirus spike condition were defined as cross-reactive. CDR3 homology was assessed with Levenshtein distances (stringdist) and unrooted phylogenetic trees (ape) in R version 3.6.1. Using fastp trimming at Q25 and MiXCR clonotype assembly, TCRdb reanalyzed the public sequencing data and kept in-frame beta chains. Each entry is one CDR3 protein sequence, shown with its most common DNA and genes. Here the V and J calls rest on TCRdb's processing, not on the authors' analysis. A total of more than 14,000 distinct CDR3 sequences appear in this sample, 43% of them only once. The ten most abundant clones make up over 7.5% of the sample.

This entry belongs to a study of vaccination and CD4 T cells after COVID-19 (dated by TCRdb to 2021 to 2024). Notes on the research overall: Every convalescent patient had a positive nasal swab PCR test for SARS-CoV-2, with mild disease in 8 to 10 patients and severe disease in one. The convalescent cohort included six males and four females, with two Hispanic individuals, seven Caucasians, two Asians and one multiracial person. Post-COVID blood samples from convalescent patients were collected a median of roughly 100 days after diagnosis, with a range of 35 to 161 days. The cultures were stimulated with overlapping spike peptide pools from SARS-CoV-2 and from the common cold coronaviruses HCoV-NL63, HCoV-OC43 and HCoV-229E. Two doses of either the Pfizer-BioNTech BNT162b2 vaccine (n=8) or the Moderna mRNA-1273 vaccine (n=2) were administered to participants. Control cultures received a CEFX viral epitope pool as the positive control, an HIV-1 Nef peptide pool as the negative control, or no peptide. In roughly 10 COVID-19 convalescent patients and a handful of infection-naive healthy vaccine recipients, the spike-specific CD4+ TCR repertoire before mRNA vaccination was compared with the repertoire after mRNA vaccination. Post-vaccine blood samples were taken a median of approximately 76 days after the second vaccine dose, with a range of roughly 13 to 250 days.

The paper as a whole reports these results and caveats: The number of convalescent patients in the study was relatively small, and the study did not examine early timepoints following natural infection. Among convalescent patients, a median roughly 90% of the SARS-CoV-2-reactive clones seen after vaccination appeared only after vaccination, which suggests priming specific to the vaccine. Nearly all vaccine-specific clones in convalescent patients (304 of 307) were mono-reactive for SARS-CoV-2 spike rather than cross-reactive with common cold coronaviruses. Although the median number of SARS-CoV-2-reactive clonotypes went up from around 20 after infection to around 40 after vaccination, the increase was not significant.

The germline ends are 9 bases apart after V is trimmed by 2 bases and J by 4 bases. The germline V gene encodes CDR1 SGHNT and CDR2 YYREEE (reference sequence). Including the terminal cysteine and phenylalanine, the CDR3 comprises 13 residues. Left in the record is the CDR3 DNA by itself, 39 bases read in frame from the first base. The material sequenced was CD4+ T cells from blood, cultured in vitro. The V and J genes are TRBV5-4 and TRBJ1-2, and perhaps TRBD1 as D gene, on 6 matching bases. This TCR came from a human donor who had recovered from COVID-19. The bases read TGTGCCAGCAGCTTACAGGGAAGCTATGGCTACACCTTC. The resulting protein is CASSLQGSYGYTF.